Below are 23 T cell receptor beta chains sequenced from a single sample in a study of cytomegalovirus exposure and HLA in healthy donors. The PCR used 60 Vbeta and 13 Jbeta primers. Using immunoSEQ multiplex PCR, the repertoire was profiled, and TCRdb retains in-frame clones only, with some absent. Among approximately 110,000 clones listed, 65% to 80% were seen once. Sequenced: PBMCs. The receptors originated from a male donor in good health and CMV-seronegative.

The chain employs TRBV5-1 and TRBJ2-1; perhaps TRBD1 as D (5 bases). The germline gives CDR1 SGHRS, CDR2 YFSETQ. The CDR3 contains 15 residues. Trimming cost V 2 bases and J 4 bases, with 13 bases left between them. This CDR3 reads CASSLGVFAYNEQFF. The DNA for the CDR3 is TGCGCCAGCAGCTTAGGGGTCTTCGCGTACAATGAGCAGTTCTTC.

This clone was detected only once. Germline is not matched at one junction end, which may reflect a read error. The V gene is TRBV7-9, the J gene TRBJ2-1, with TRBD2 identical over 9 bases. Germline loops: CDR1 SEHNR, CDR2 FQNEAQ (reference sequence). The CDR3 is made up of 14 amino acids. The chain's CDR3 is CSSSPRREGNEQFF. The CDR3 DNA sequence: TGTTCCAGCAGCCCCAGGCGGGAGGGCAATGAGCAGTTCTTC.

The chain combines TRBV9 with TRBJ2-6; D is uncertain. V was cut by 3 bases and J by 2 bases, with 9 bases left in between. The V gene's germline CDR1 is SGDLS and CDR2 YYNGEE. The CDR3 is made up of 15 amino acids. The CDR3 nucleotides are TGTGCCAGCAGCGAAAGTCCGGCTGGGGCCAACGTCCTGACTTTC. Translating gives CASSESPAGANVLTF.

The rearrangement joins TRBV7-2 to TRBJ2-5, with 7 bases aligning to TRBD1. The J call could be wrong; TRBJ2-7 is a better fit for the DNA end. This CDR3 contains 13 residues. CDR1 SGHTA and CDR2 FQGNSA come from the germline V gene. Here the CDR3 DNA reads TGTGCCAGCAGCATAACAGGGGTCCACGAGCAGTACTTC. Translated, it gives CASSITGVHEQYF.

This clone was detected once. The chain links TRBV11-3 to TRBJ2-5, with 10 bases aligning to TRBD2. V dropped 5 bases and J dropped 5; count of bases not matched to a gene: 11. CDR1 and CDR2 (germline): SGHNT, YENEEA. This CDR3 is built from 16 residues. In DNA form, the CDR3 reads TGTGCCAGCAGCCAGACCGCGGGACTAGCGAGGGAGACCCAGTACTTC. Translating gives CASSQTAGLARETQYF.

The gene calls are TRBV19 and TRBJ1-2, with D perhaps TRBD1 (6 bases). Per germline, CDR1 LNHDA and CDR2 SQIVND (reference sequence). The CDR3 has 16 residues. V lost 0 bases and J 4 bases, leaving 15 bases between the germline ends. CDR3 region: CASSIEGQGGTYGYTF. DNA of the CDR3: TGTGCCAGTAGTATAGAGGGCCAAGGGGGTACCTATGGCTACACCTTC. Supplemented by reference TRBV19 and TRBJ1-2, the full variable domain reads DGGITQSPKYLFRKEGQNVTLSCEQNLNHDAMYWYRQDPGQGLRLIYYSQIVNDFQKGDIAEGYSVSREKKESFPLTVTSAQKNPTAFYLCASSIEGQGGTYGYTFGSGTRLTVV.

This clone was counted a few times. The chain joins TRBV19 to TRBJ2-3, with no clear D. The length of the CDR3 is 11 residues. The germline V gene has CDR1 LNHDA and CDR2 SQIVND (reference sequence). Trimming left V 5 bases short and J 5 bases short, with 5 bases between. This CDR3 is CASSQLDTQYF. In nucleotides, the CDR3 is TGTGCCAGTAGTCAGTTAGATACGCAGTATTTT.

This clone was observed a single time. The chain is built from TRBV30 and TRBJ2-1; 7 nucleotides line up with TRBD2. This CDR3 comprises 14 residues. Per germline, CDR1 GTSNPN and CDR2 SVGIG (reference sequence). The ends lost 7 bases at V and 0 bases at J; junction bases unmatched: 6. This CDR3 reads CASQSGGSYNEQFF. The CDR3 DNA reads TGTGCCTCCCAGTCGGGGGGCTCCTACAATGAGCAGTTCTTC.

The chain is built from TRBV12-2 and TRBJ2-2; the D call of TRBD2 is as the table states it, not checked on the DNA. TRBV12-2 is assigned pseudogene status. The CDR3 contains 20 residues. This CDR3 reads CASRLEVGLAGGIYTGELFF. CDR3 sequence (DNA): TGTGCAAGTCGCTTAGAGGTCGGTCTAGCGGGAGGGATCTACACCGGGGAGCTGTTTTTT.

The chain couples TRBV10-2 to TRBJ2-1; 14 nucleotides line up with TRBD2. V lost 6 bases to trimming and J lost 1 base; unmatched junction nucleotides: 14. CDR1 is WSHSY, CDR2 SAAADI, per germline. The CDR3 covers 20 residues. The CDR3 sequence: CASRNNPGLAGDGSYNEQFF. DNA of the CDR3: TGCGCCAGCAGGAACAATCCGGGACTAGCGGGAGATGGGTCCTACAATGAGCAGTTCTTC.

V and J are TRBV5-1 and TRBJ2-1, with 10 positions matching TRBD2. The CDR3 has 19 residues. Germline assignment: CDR1 SGHRS and CDR2 YFSETQ. After removal of 2 bases from V and 0 bases from J, the junction contained 11 bases not matched to a gene. The CDR3 loop reads CASSLSTGTSANSYNEQFF. CDR3 DNA: TGCGCCAGCAGCTTAAGTACCGGGACTAGCGCGAACTCCTACAATGAGCAGTTCTTC.

A single count supports this clone. V is TRBV7-3 and J is TRBJ2-1; D remains unclear. Germline V gene data show CDR1 as SGHTA and CDR2 as FQGTGA. The CDR3 runs 13 residues. V was trimmed by 4 bases and J by 7 bases, leaving 11 bases between them. CDR3 region: CASSSPSKNEQFF. For the CDR3, the DNA is TGTGCCAGCAGCTCCCCGAGCAAAAATGAGCAGTTCTTC.

This clone turned up a few times. Its ends do not fully match the called genes, so a read error is possible. The V gene is TRBV7-9, the J gene TRBJ1-4, with D possibly matching TRBD1 (5 bases). The germline CDR1 and CDR2 sequences are SEHNR and FQNEAQ (reference sequence). The CDR3 is made up of 15 amino acids. The CDR3 sequence: CSSSSLGGSREKLFF. The DNA for the CDR3 is TGTTCCAGCAGCTCCCTGGGGGGTTCACGTGAAAAACTGTTTTTT.

This rearrangement joins TRBV5-1 to TRBJ2-5; a weak D match, TRBD2 (6 bases). From germline, CDR1 is SGHRS and CDR2 YFSETQ. The CDR3 length is 13 residues. V lost 6 bases and J lost 5, with 14 bases in between. The CDR3 DNA sequence: TGCGCCAGCAAGTCGGAGGGAGCGGAGACCCAGTACTTC. Amino acid sequence: CASKSEGAETQYF.

The chain employs TRBV27 and TRBJ1-1; perhaps TRBD1 as D (5 bases). CDR3 size: 14 residues. Trimming removed 6 bases from V and 1 base from J, with 12 bases in between. Per the germline V gene, CDR1 is MNHEY and CDR2 is SMNVEV (reference sequence). As DNA, the CDR3 is TGTGCCAGCAGCCAATGGGGGGGGAACACTGAAGCTTTCTTT. Residues: CASSQWGGNTEAFF.

The rearrangement uses TRBV6-5 and TRBJ1-2; D perhaps matches TRBD1 (6 bases). Germline-derived CDR1 and CDR2 are MNHEY and SVGAGI. This CDR3 is 15 amino acids long. The V and J ends lost 6 bases and 4 bases respectively, with 18 bases between them. The CDR3 DNA sequence: TGTGCCAGCAGGCCCGGATCAGGGGTGTCCTATGGCTACACCTTC. As protein: CASRPGSGVSYGYTF.

Worth noting for this clone: This sample also contains other DNA sequences that code for the same CDR3. The V gene is TRBV5-1, the J gene TRBJ2-5; 7 positions agree with TRBD1. Per the germline V gene, CDR1 is SGHRS and CDR2 is YFSETQ. The CDR3 runs 15 residues. Trimming at V came to 0 bases and at J to 4 bases, leaving 6 bases not matched to a gene. As DNA, the CDR3 is TGCGCCAGCAGCTTGGGACAGGGTGGTGGAGAGACCCAGTACTTC. Translation gives CASSLGQGGGETQYF.

This clone has just a few counts. The chain links TRBV12-5 to TRBJ1-2; 7 bases map to TRBD1. This CDR3 contains 13 residues. In germline, CDR1 is LGHNT, CDR2 FRNRAP. Trimming took 1 base from V and 8 from J; bases not matched to a gene: 4. The CDR3 DNA reads as TGTGCTAGTGGTTTGGACATACAGGGGGGCTACACCTTC. Protein: CASGLDIQGGYTF.

The V gene is TRBV28, the J gene TRBJ2-1; D may be TRBD2 (5 bases). The CDR3 runs 12 residues. Germline CDR1 and CDR2: MDHEN and SYDVKM. Trimming shortened V by 2 bases and J by 8 bases, and 7 bases separated the two germline ends. The CDR3 nucleotides read TGTGCCAGCAGTTTACTAGCCTATGAGCAGTTCTTC. It codes for CASSLLAYEQFF.

V and J are TRBV6-6 and TRBJ2-2; a weak D match, TRBD1 (5 bases). Germline V gene lookup returns CDR1 MNHNY and CDR2 SVGAGI (reference sequence). The CDR3 is 13 residues long. V was shortened by 2 bases and J by 4 bases, with 5 bases between the two germline ends. The CDR3 loop is CASSYGATGELFF. The CDR3 DNA follows: TGTGCCAGCAGTTACGGGGCCACCGGGGAGCTGTTTTTT.

This clone was seen a handful of times. The CDR3 DNA reads TGTGCCAGCAGCTTGGCCGAGGGTTTTAGGGGCTACACCTTC. The encoded protein is CASSLAEGFRGYTF. The rearrangement uses TRBV5-6 and TRBJ1-2; D is unresolved. Trimming pared 0 bases from V and 8 bases from J, leaving 14 bases between. This CDR3 contains 14 residues. Germline CDR1 reads SGHDT; CDR2 reads YYEEEE. Full variable domain (rest looked up from reference TRBV5-6 and TRBJ1-2): DAGVTQSPTHLIKTRGQQVTLRCSPKSGHDTVSWYQQALGQGPQFIFQYYEEEERQRGNFPDRFSGHQFPNYSSELNVNALLLGDSALYLCASSLAEGFRGYTFGSGTRLTVV.

The chain employs TRBV2 and TRBJ2-1; D is possibly TRBD2 (5 bases). The CDR3 length is 12 residues. Deletions cut 8 bases from V and 7 bases from J, with 12 bases between. CDR1 and CDR2 (germline): SNHLY, FYNNEI. This chain's CDR3 is CASFWVANEQFF. The CDR3 region has the DNA TGTGCCAGCTTCTGGGTAGCGAATGAGCAGTTCTTC.

The rearrangement links TRBV18 to TRBJ2-7; possible D gene TRBD2, 6 bases. The germline V gene encodes CDR1 KGHSH and CDR2 LQKENI. This CDR3 region has 15 residues. V dropped 6 bases and J dropped 3 bases, with 18 bases sitting between them. This CDR3 reads CASSPTGTANYEQYF. CDR3 nucleotides: TGTGCCAGCTCCCCAACCGGGACTGCCAACTACGAGCAGTACTTC. Full variable domain (remainder filled in from reference TRBV18 and TRBJ2-7): NAGVMQNPRHLVRRRGQEARLRCSPMKGHSHVYWYRQLPEEGLKFMVYLQKENIIDESGMPKERFSAEFPKEGPSILRIQQVVRGDSAAYFCASSPTGTANYEQYFGPGTRLTVT.